What follows is one T cell receptor beta chain and its context. Its target is not known. The data stem from a study of cytomegalovirus exposure and HLA in healthy donors. Overall study: An analysis done earlier identified 120 million or so unique TCR beta sequences from around 180 million T cells.

Use of 60 Vbeta and 13 Jbeta primers characterized the PCR. Sequencing used immunoSEQ multiplex PCR; TCRdb keeps in-frame clones, though not all of them. The sample has roughly 150,000 clones, approximately 80% seen once. Study results and limitations: The analysis excluded some indistinguishable V segments, including TRBV6-2 and TRBV6-3.

CDR3 size: 13 residues. Germline V CDR1 and CDR2: MNHEY, SVGAGI. Trimming pared 8 bases from V and 6 bases from J, leaving 14 bases between. The source of this sequence is a woman in her forties or fifties in good health and CMV-seropositive. The genes are TRBV6-5 and TRBJ1-5; D might be TRBD1 (5 bases). The sequencing sample was made of PBMCs. The CDR3 nucleotides are TGTGCCAGCTCATTAAAGGGGTTTCAGCCCCAGCATTTT. It translates to CASSLKGFQPQHF.